This TCR beta chain stems from a study of cytomegalovirus exposure and HLA in healthy donors. There are 12 residues in the CDR3. The germline V gene encodes CDR1 SGHNT and CDR2 YENEEA. V trimming: 5 bases; J trimming: 6 bases; junction bases outside the gene matches: 3. Vbeta (60) and Jbeta (13) primers were used in the PCR. Here immunoSEQ multiplex PCR was the method, and the copy in TCRdb shows in-frame clones only, minus some. The sample lists 150,000 to 200,000 clones, roughly 78% occurring once. This receptor was taken from a woman aged 25 to 45 in good health and CMV-seropositive. The chain recombines TRBV11-3 with TRBJ1-2; 7 bases are a match to TRBD1. Input material: PBMCs. The CDR3 bases are TGTGCCAGCAGCGCCGGACAGGATGGCTACACCTTC. Its protein is CASSAGQDGYTF.